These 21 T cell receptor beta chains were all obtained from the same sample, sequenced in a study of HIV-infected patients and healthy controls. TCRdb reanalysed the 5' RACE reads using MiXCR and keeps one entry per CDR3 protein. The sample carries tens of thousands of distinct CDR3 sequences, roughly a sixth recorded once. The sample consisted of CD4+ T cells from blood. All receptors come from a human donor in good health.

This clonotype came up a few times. CDR3 DNA: TGTGCCAGCAATACCCTTCTGAACACTGAAGCTTTCTTT. The encoded protein is CASNTLLNTEAFF. V usage is TRBV2 and J usage is TRBJ1-1; D uncertain. Trimming removed 7 bases from V and 0 bases from J, with 9 bases in between. Germline V gives CDR1 SNHLY, CDR2 FYNNEI. This CDR3 is built from 13 residues.

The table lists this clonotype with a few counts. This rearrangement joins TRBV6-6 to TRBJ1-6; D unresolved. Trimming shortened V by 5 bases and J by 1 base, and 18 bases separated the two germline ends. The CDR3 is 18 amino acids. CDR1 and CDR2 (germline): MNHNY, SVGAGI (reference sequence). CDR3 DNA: TGTGCCAGCAGTCTCGGGAGGCCCAACGGGTCCTATAATTCACCCCTCCACTTT. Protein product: CASSLGRPNGSYNSPLHF.

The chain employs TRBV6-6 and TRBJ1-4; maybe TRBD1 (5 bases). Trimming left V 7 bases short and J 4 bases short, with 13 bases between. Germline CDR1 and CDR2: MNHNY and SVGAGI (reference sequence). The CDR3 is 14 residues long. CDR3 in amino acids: CASTRQSNNEKLFF. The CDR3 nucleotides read TGTGCCAGCACCCGACAGTCCAATAATGAAAAACTGTTTTTT.

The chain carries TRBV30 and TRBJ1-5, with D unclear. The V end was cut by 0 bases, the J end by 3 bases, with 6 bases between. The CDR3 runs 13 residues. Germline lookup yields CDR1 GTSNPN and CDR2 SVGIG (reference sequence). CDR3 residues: CAWSVGVNQPQHF. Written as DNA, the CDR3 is TGTGCCTGGAGTGTAGGTGTCAATCAGCCCCAGCATTTT.

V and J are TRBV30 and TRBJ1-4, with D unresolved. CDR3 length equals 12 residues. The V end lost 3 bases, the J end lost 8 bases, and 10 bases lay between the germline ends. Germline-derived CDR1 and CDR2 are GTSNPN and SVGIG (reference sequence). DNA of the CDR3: TGTGCCTGGAGCAGGCTGAGGGAAAAACTGTTTTTT. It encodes CAWSRLREKLFF.

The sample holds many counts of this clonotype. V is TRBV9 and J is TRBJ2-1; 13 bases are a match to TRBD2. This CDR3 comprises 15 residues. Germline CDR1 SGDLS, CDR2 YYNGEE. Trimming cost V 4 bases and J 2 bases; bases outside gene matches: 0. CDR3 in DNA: TGTGCCAGCAGCACTAGCGGGGGGGCCTACAATGAGCAGTTCTTC. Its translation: CASSTSGGAYNEQFF.

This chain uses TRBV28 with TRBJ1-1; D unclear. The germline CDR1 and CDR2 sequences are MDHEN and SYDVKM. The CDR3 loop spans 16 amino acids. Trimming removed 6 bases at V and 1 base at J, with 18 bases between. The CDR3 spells CASSTPGRLPNTEAFF. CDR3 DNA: TGTGCCAGCAGCACTCCCGGAAGGCTTCCGAACACTGAAGCTTTCTTT.

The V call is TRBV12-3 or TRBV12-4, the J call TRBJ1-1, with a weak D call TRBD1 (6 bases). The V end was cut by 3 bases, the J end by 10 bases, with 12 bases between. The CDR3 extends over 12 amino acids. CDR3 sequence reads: CASSLVGGVAFF. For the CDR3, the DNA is TGTGCCAGCAGTTTGGTAGGGGGAGTAGCTTTCTTT.

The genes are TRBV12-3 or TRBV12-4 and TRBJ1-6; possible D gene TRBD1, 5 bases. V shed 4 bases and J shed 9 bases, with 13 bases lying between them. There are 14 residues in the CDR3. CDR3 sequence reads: CASSSTDKSSPLHF. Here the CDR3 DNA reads TGTGCCAGCAGTTCGACGGACAAGAGTTCACCCCTCCACTTT.

CDR3 in DNA: TGTGCCAGCAGCTGGGGACACCCGAACTCTCCCTACGAGCAGTACTTC. It is translated as CASSWGHPNSPYEQYF. This rearrangement joins TRBV7-2 to TRBJ2-7; D perhaps matches TRBD1 (6 bases). Trimming pared 4 bases from V and 2 bases from J, leaving 18 bases between. Germline CDR1 SGHTA, CDR2 FQGNSA. CDR3 length: 16 residues.

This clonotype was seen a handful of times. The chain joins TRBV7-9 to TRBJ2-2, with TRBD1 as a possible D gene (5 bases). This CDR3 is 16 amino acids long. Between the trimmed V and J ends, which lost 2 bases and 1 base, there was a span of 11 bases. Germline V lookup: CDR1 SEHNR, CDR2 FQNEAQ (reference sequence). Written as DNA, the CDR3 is TGTGCCAGCAGCTTAAGGGGCTCACGGAACACCGGGGAGCTGTTTTTT. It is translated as CASSLRGSRNTGELFF.

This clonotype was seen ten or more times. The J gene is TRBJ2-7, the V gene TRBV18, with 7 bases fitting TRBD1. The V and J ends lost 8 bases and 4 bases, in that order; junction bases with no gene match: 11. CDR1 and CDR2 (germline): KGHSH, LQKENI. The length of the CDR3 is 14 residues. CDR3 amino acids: CASAVRGLLYEQYF. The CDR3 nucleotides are TGTGCCAGCGCGGTGAGGGGGCTATTATACGAGCAGTACTTC.

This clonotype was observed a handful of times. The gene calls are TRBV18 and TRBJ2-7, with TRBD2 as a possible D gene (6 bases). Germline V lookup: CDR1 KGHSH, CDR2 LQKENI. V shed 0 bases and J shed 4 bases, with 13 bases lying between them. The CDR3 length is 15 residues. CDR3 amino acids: CASSPPNGSPYEQYF. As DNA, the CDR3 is TGTGCCAGCTCACCACCAAACGGGAGCCCGTACGAGCAGTACTTC.

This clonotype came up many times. The CDR3 loop reads CSARPRSGGAYEQYF. CDR3 nucleotide sequence: TGCAGTGCTAGACCCCGATCCGGCGGGGCCTACGAGCAGTACTTC. The gene calls are TRBV20-1 and TRBJ2-7; the D gene is possibly TRBD2 (6 bases). There are 15 residues in the CDR3. Germline V gene lookup returns CDR1 DFQATT and CDR2 SNEGSKA (reference sequence). The V gene lost 2 bases and the J gene lost 2 bases, with 16 bases spanning the gap.

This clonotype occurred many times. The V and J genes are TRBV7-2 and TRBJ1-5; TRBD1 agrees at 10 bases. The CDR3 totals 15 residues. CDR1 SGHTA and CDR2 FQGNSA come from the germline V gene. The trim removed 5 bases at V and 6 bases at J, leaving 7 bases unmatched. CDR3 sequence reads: CASSRGQGSSQPQHF. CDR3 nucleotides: TGTGCCAGCAGCAGGGGACAGGGGAGTAGTCAGCCCCAGCATTTT.

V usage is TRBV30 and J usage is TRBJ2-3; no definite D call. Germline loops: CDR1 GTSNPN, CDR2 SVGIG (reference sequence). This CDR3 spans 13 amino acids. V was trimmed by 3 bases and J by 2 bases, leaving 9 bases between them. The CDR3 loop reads CAWSLSATDTQYF. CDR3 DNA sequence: TGTGCCTGGAGCCTCTCCGCCACAGATACGCAGTATTTT.

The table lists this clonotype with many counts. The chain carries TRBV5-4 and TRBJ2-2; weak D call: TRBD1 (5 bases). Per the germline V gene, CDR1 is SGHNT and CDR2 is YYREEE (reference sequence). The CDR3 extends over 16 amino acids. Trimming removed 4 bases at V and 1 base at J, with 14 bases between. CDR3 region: CASSGPRTKNTGELFF. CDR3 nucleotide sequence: TGTGCCAGCAGCGGGCCTAGGACAAAGAACACCGGGGAGCTGTTTTTT. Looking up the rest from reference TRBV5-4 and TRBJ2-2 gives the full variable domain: ETGVTQSPTHLIKTRGQQVTLRCSSQSGHNTVSWYQQALGQGPQFIFQYYREEENGRGNFPPRFSGLQFPNYSSELNVNALELDDSALYLCASSGPRTKNTGELFFGEGSRLTVL.

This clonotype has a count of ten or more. The CDR3 loop reads CASSRDGYEAFF. For the CDR3, the DNA is TGTGCCAGCAGTCGCGACGGGTATGAAGCTTTCTTT. The chain uses TRBV6-2 or TRBV6-3 and TRBJ1-1; D is uncertain. Per germline, CDR1 MNHEY and CDR2 SVGEGT. V lost 5 bases and J 7 bases, leaving 11 bases between the germline ends. The CDR3 is 12 amino acids.

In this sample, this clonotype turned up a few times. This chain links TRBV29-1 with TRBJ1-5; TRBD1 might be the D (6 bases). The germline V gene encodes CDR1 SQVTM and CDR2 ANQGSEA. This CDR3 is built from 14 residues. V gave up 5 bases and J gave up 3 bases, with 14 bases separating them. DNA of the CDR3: TGCAGCGTTCTTACAGGGCCCCCCAATCAGCCCCAGCATTTT. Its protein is CSVLTGPPNQPQHF.

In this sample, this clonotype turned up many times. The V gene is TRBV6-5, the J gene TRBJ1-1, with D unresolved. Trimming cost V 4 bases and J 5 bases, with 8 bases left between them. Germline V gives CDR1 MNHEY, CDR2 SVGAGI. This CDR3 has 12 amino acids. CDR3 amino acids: CASSSTSTEAFF. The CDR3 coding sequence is TGTGCCAGCAGTTCAACAAGTACTGAAGCTTTCTTT.

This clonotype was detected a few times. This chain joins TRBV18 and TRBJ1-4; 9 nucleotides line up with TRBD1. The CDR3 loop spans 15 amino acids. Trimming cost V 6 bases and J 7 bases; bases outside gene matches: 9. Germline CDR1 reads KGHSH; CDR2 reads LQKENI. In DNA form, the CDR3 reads TGTGCCAGCTCGGGACAGGGCGATGATCGTGAAAAACTGTTTTTT. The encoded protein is CASSGQGDDREKLFF.